At least ten counts were recorded for the clone carrying this TCR beta chain. The antigen is undetermined. V dropped 7 bases and J dropped 0 bases, with 9 bases sitting between them. The germline V gene has CDR1 MNHNS and CDR2 SASEGT. This CDR3 has 13 amino acids. The TCR beta CDR3 regions underwent amplification using RNA transcripts as the source. In the first-round RT-PCR of the TCR CDR3, the HTBI primer set was used. One entry per CDR3 protein, called by TCRdb with MiXCR from the multiplex PCR reads. The sample carries about 380,000 distinct CDR3 sequences, approximately 12% recorded once. Criteria for exclusion of patients were uncontrolled infection, other autoimmune disease, pregnancy or lactation. Out of 10 ml of fresh peripheral blood came the PBMCs. The data were taken from a study of T cells in Graves' hyperthyroidism and ophthalmopathy. General study results and limits: The model identified upcoming ophthalmopathy a median roughly 6 months ahead of onset.

The clonotype comes from a man aged 25 to 40 with Graves' hyperthyroidism that later progressed to Graves' ophthalmopathy. V and J are TRBV6-1 and TRBJ1-1; D is unclear. The sequencing sample was made of blood. CDR3 DNA: TGTGCCAGCACTGCCCGGATGAACACTGAAGCTTTCTTT. Translation: CASTARMNTEAFF.